Listed here are 16 T cell receptor beta chains from one sample, sequenced in a study of CD8 T cells in Susac syndrome. With random hexamers, reverse transcription was performed on about 0.5 to 1 ug of RNA. One entry per CDR3 protein results from TCRdb running MiXCR on the immunoSEQ multiplex PCR reads. This sample has some 130,000 distinct CDR3 sequences, with about 95% found just once. Source material: CD8+ T cells from PBMCs. These receptors were collected from a human donor with Susac syndrome.

The V gene is TRBV30, the J gene TRBJ2-7, with D perhaps matching TRBD1 (5 bases). The V end was cut by 7 bases, the J end by 8 bases, with 21 bases between. CDR1 and CDR2 from the germline V gene are GTSNPN and SVGIG (reference sequence). The CDR3 has 13 residues. CDR3: CAYNSPDIFQQYF. CDR3 bases: TGTGCCTATAATTCCCCGGACATCTTCCAGCAGTACTTC.

The V call is TRBV28, the J call TRBJ1-1; D remains ambiguous. The CDR3 is made up of 12 amino acids. V lost 3 bases to trimming and J lost 10 bases, with 12 bases between them. The germline CDR1 and CDR2 sequences are MDHEN and SYDVKM. CDR3 DNA sequence: TGTGCCAGCAGTTTTTTGGCCGCCGGAGCTTTCTTT. This codes for CASSFLAAGAFF.

The chain's CDR3 is CASSPPGPYGYTF. The CDR3 DNA is TGTGCCAGCTCACCACCAGGGCCCTATGGCTACACCTTC. The V call is TRBV18, the J call TRBJ1-2; D gene unclear. The germline V and J ends were trimmed by 0 bases and 4 bases, with 6 bases remaining between them. In germline, CDR1 is KGHSH, CDR2 LQKENI. The CDR3 runs 13 residues.

The DNA of the CDR3 is TGTGCCAGCAGCCCCAGGGGTACCGGGGAGCTGTTTTTT. It is translated as CASSPRGTGELFF. The chain links TRBV6-2 or TRBV6-3 to TRBJ2-2; the D gene is possibly TRBD1 (6 bases). Germline V CDR1 and CDR2: MNHEY, SVGEGT. The CDR3 loop spans 13 amino acids. V lost 6 bases and J 5 bases, leaving 10 bases between the germline ends.

The V gene is TRBV6-5, the J gene TRBJ2-5, with D perhaps TRBD1 (5 bases). Germline values: CDR1 MNHEY, CDR2 SVGAGI. This CDR3 comprises 16 residues. The germline V and J ends were trimmed by 2 bases and 0 bases, with 13 bases remaining between them. The chain's CDR3 is CASSYAGNLYQETQYF. The CDR3 region has the DNA TGTGCCAGCAGTTACGCAGGGAACCTTTACCAAGAGACCCAGTACTTC.

The chain combines TRBV9 with TRBJ2-1; no clear D gene. The CDR3 loop spans 14 amino acids. The germline gives CDR1 SGDLS, CDR2 YYNGEE. The V and J ends lost 3 bases and 8 bases respectively, with 15 bases between them. Written as DNA, the CDR3 is TGTGCCAGCAGCGATGATCGAGGTGGCGATGAGCAGTTCTTC. It translates to CASSDDRGGDEQFF.

V usage is TRBV29-1 and J usage is TRBJ2-3; 12 bases agree with TRBD2. This CDR3 has 16 residues. Germline values: CDR1 SQVTM, CDR2 ANQGSEA. V dropped 0 bases and J dropped 6; count of bases not matched to a gene: 7. The CDR3 region has the DNA TGCAGCGTTGAAGATGTGACTAGCGGGAGCTTGGATACGCAGTATTTT. This sequence encodes CSVEDVTSGSLDTQYF.

This chain uses TRBV28 with TRBJ2-7; D may correspond to TRBD1 or TRBD2 (5 bases each). CDR3 size: 13 residues. Trimming shortened V by 6 bases and J by 0 bases, and 9 bases separated the two germline ends. CDR1 is MDHEN, CDR2 SYDVKM, per germline. In DNA form, the CDR3 reads TGTGCCAGCAGGGGGACGAGCTCCTACGAGCAGTACTTC. Residues: CASRGTSSYEQYF.

The chain carries TRBV14 and TRBJ2-1; no clear D. Per germline, CDR1 SGHDN and CDR2 FVKESK. The CDR3 runs to 15 residues. V lost 6 bases, J lost 1 base, and 13 bases lay in between. This chain's CDR3 is CASRETLGSYNEQFF. The CDR3 bases are TGTGCCAGCAGGGAGACCCTGGGGTCCTACAATGAGCAGTTCTTC.

This rearrangement joins TRBV4-1 to TRBJ2-5; the D is unclear. The CDR3 has 15 residues. Germline loops: CDR1 MGHRA, CDR2 YSYEKL. V was pared by 0 bases and J by 5 bases, with 13 bases between. The DNA for the CDR3 is TGCGCCAGCAGCCAAGATCTACCTTCGATGGAGACCCAGTACTTC. Its translation is CASSQDLPSMETQYF.

In this sample, this clonotype turned up once. V is TRBV12-3 or TRBV12-4 and J is TRBJ2-3; TRBD1 matches at 11 bases. The CDR3 is 15 amino acids. Trimming at V came to 5 bases and at J to 4 bases, leaving 5 bases not matched to a gene. CDR3 bases: TGTGCCAGCAGTCCCGGGACAGGGGGTGCAGATACGCAGTATTTT. As protein: CASSPGTGGADTQYF.

This clonotype was observed a single time. The chain is built from TRBV4-2 and TRBJ1-2, with D possibly being TRBD1 (5 bases). V was clipped by 0 bases and J by 7 bases, with 15 bases between them. CDR1 and CDR2 (germline): LGHNA, YNFKEQ. The CDR3 is made up of 15 amino acids. The CDR3 nucleotides are TGTGCCAGCAGCCAAGACCAGGGTCAAGGTAGTGGCTACACCTTC. Its protein is CASSQDQGQGSGYTF.

The chain couples TRBV19 to TRBJ2-7, with D maybe TRBD2 (6 bases). Trimming took 3 bases from V and 1 from J, leaving 10 bases between them. CDR1 is LNHDA, CDR2 SQIVND, per germline (reference sequence). This CDR3 region has 14 residues. The CDR3, as DNA: TGTGCCAGTAGTATGGGACTGGCATCCTACGAGCAGTACTTC. Amino acids: CASSMGLASYEQYF.

This chain connects TRBV15 to TRBJ2-3, with a weak D call TRBD1 (5 bases). V was cut by 6 bases and J by 3 bases, with 7 bases left in between. The germline V gene encodes CDR1 LNHNV and CDR2 YYDKDF (reference sequence). There are 12 residues in the CDR3. In nucleotides, the CDR3 is TGTGCCACCAGAGGGGCAACAGATACGCAGTATTTT. Translation: CATRGATDTQYF.

The chain recombines TRBV29-1 with TRBJ2-7; a weak D match, TRBD1 (6 bases). The CDR3 length is 13 residues. Trimming stripped 5 bases from V and 7 bases from J, with 18 bases between. Germline loops: CDR1 SQVTM, CDR2 ANQGSEA. The CDR3 DNA reads TGCAGCGTTTCTCTACAGGGCGGCCTGGAGCAGTACTTC. Translating gives CSVSLQGGLEQYF.

This sequence joins TRBV14 and TRBJ2-1; 9 positions match TRBD2. Looked up from germline, CDR1 is SGHDN and CDR2 is FVKESK. The trim removed 5 bases at V and 6 bases at J, leaving 8 bases unmatched. The CDR3 consists of 15 residues. The CDR3 DNA reads TGTGCCAGCAGCGGGCTAGCGGGACGCGTCAATGAGCAGTTCTTC. Its translation: CASSGLAGRVNEQFF.